A single T cell receptor beta chain is shown here with its context. This clonotype was observed many times. Its antigen has not been determined. The input lacks base qualities; no much larger clone sits a single base away. The source of the sample is a study of CD8 T cells in ankylosing spondylitis listed by TCRdb under 2017. For the study in its entirety: T cell receptor beta repertoires were profiled in healthy donors and ankylosing spondylitis patients so that disease-linked TCR variants could be found. The full study cohort comprised about 23 ankylosing spondylitis patients and around 100 healthy donors. Peripheral blood samples were taken, and synovial fluid was additionally collected from ankylosing spondylitis patients.

For sequencing, an Illumina HiSeq 2500 was employed. Quantitative 5'-RACE with molecular barcodes was used to prepare TCR beta libraries. Processing in the source paper ran as follows. A new computational method, built on a probabilistic model of VDJ rearrangement, was used to identify disease-linked TCR variants. TCRdb trimmed the raw reads at Q25, called clones with MiXCR and kept productive beta chains. Each entry is one CDR3 protein sequence, shown with its most common DNA and genes. The V and J calls, along with clone size, are taken from TCRdb and not from the paper's own processing. A total of 200,000 to 250,000 distinct CDR3 sequences appear in this sample, roughly a tenth of them only once. About 3% of the sample belongs to the ten largest clones. Including the terminal cysteine and phenylalanine, the CDR3 comprises 14 residues. Solely the CDR3 DNA is kept, with 42 bases framed from the first base. A distance of 11 bases separates the germline ends of V and J, which lose 0 bases and 5 bases respectively. CDR1 and CDR2 (SGHRS, YFSETQ) derive from the germline V gene.

General study outcomes and caveats: A TCR beta motif made up of several highly homologous amino acid variants appeared to be characteristic of blood from ankylosing spondylitis patients. The disease-linked clones were reported to be significantly enriched in matched synovial fluid samples from ankylosing spondylitis patients. The disease-linked clones had a CD8+ phenotype and were found at relatively low frequencies in peripheral blood. Some motif variants were previously reported in synovial fluid and blood of reactive arthritis patients, suggesting common disease-initiation mechanisms.

The receptor's source is a male donor with ankylosing spondylitis or in good health (not recorded which). Rearrangement joined TRBV5-1 to TRBJ1-1; the D gene is perhaps TRBD1, on 6 matching bases. Sequencing was performed on blood, either unsorted or a sorted T cell fraction (not recorded which). The sequenced DNA is TGCGCCAGCAGCTTGGGGGGGCGGGGGACTGAAGCTTTCTTT. Its protein product is CASSLGGRGTEAFF.